The clone carrying this TCR beta chain was recorded at least ten times. Construction of the TCRbeta library involved unique molecular identifiers. TCRdb reprocessed the PCR reads with MiXCR, giving one entry per CDR3 protein. This table has almost 500,000 distinct CDR3 sequences, around 12% appearing once. This sample was taken from a study of T-cell reconstitution after alpha-beta-depleted transplantation in children. After removal of 1 base from V and 8 bases from J, the junction contained 7 bases not matched to a gene. The CDR3 runs to 15 residues. Here the sequenced sample was PBMCs from the stem cell graft donor, taken from the stem cell graft. The clonotype comes from a human donor who donated a stem cell graft to a child with combined immunodeficiency. The J gene is TRBJ2-1, the V gene TRBV12-3 or TRBV12-4, with TRBD2 matching 8 bases. In DNA form, the CDR3 reads TGTGCCAGCAGTTTAGTTAGCGGGATTCTCGATGAGCAGTTCTTC. It specifies CASSLVSGILDEQFF.